A single T cell receptor beta chain is shown here with its context. Per the original data handling: Nucleated cell number was recorded as an estimate derived from reference gene primer amplification. The method was immunoSEQ multiplex PCR; TCRdb's version includes in-frame clones alone and lacks a portion of them. V, J and clone size were drawn from that table, and D and trimming were deduced from the DNA. The table shows 650,000 to 800,000 clones, with 75% to 90% occurring only once. These data are taken from a study of blood T cell repertoires in COVID-19. About the research overall: Researchers got acute and convalescent COVID-19 samples from the United States, Italy and Spain. Sources were T cells, B-cell-depleted T cells, or PBMCs; the material itself was cDNA or gDNA.

Sequenced material: peripheral blood. The TCR comes from a woman in her late teens or twenties with acute or convalescent COVID-19.

CDR3 sequence: CASSIKFSGIGYTF. The CDR3, as DNA: TGTGCCAGTAGTATAAAATTTTCAGGGATCGGCTACACCTTC. This chain links TRBV19 with TRBJ1-2, with D possibly matching TRBD1 (5 bases). This CDR3 spans 14 amino acids. V lost 2 bases and J lost 8, with 15 bases in between. Germline loops: CDR1 LNHDA, CDR2 SQIVND (reference sequence).